The following is a TCR beta chain sequence with its context. Its antigen is not known. Documented treatment: some 19 received Ad26.COV2.S at low or high dose, single or two shots; about five received placebo; per-sample allocation not given. The investigators took samples on day 63 after the first vaccine or placebo injection. The source of the sample is a study of Ad26.COV2.S vaccination and SARS-CoV-2 variants. The study, taken as a whole, reports: Vaccine and placebo groups showed comparable non-spike TCR breadth.

Only in-frame clones appear in the TCRdb table, and some are missing; sequencing was by immunoSEQ multiplex PCR. The sample shows about half a million clones, about nine tenths of them seen only once. The germline V gene has CDR1 DFQATT and CDR2 SNEGSKA (reference sequence). Trimming removed 3 bases from V and 3 bases from J, with 19 bases in between. This CDR3 is 16 amino acids long. The chain has TRBV20-1 and TRBJ2-3; tentatively, D is TRBD1 (6 bases). The TCR sequence derives from a person aged 18-65 years who received the Ad26.COV2.S COVID-19 vaccine or a placebo. The source material was peripheral blood, sampled in a trial of Ad26.COV2.S vaccine versus placebo. The DNA of the CDR3 is TGCAGTGCTAGTAGTTTCCAGGGGCTGGGTACAGATACGCAGTATTTT. The encoded protein is CSASSFQGLGTDTQYF.